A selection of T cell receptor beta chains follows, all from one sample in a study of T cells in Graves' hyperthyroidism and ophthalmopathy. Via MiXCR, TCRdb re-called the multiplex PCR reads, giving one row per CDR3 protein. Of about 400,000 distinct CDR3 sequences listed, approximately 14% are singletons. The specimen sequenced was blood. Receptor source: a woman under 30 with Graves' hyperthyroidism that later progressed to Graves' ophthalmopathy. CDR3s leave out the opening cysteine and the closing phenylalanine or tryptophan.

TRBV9,ASSVAPGVSYEQY
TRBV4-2,ASSQEGNPGTSAMGEQF
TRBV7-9,ASSFRTSGTTDTQY
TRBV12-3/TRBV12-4,ASSPLLTTSTDTQY
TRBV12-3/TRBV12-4,ASNTRTGANQPQH
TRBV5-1,ASSLDRDLRSGELF
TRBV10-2,ASSEWGPVYEQY
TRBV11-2,ASSPVAGGANVLT
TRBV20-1,SAHTRQTLSANTEAF
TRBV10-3,AISGLLKGSSYNEQF
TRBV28,ASSFTSGSSYNEQF
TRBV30,AWSRGTGPGGVSYNEQF
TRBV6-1,ASTEEISSVPDTQY
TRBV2,ASSEGQGWGEQF
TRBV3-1,ASSQAGGRNEQF
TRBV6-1,ASSLSTGGTEAF
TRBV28,ASSGSRNTGELF
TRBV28,ASIHRDYIERPYEQY
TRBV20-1,SARDLAGRTDTQY